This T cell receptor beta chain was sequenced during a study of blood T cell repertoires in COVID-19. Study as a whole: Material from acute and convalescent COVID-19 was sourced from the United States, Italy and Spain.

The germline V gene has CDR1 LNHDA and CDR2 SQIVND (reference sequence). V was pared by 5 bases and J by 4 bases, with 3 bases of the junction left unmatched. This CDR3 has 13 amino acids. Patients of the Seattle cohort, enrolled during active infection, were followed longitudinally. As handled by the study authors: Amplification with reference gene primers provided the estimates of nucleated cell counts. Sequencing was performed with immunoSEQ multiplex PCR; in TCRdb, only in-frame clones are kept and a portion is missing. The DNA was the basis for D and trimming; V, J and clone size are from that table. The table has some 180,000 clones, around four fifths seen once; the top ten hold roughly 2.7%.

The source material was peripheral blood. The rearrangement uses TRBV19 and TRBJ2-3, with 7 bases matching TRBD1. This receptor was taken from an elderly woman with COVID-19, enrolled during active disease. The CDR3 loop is CASSRQGPDTQYF. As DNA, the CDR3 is TGTGCCAGTAGTCGACAGGGACCAGATACGCAGTATTTT.